This TCR beta chain came from a study of identifying expanded T cells in peripheral blood. Whole-study results and caveats: Differentially abundant clones: 0.95 to 1.5 between replicates, 15 to 17 at around 15 days, around 19 at four. Clone count variance between roughly two-week samples rose with total template count.

Germline CDR1 is SGDLS and CDR2 is YYNGEE. This CDR3 comprises 15 residues. V lost 5 bases, J lost 3 bases, and 15 bases lay in between. This clone was counted once. Antigen unknown. The method was immunoSEQ multiplex PCR; TCRdb's version includes in-frame clones alone and lacks a portion of them. Here the sample spans approximately 79,000 clones, 75% to 90% being singletons. During the collection period, no donor immune events like infections were recorded. This sequence was found in a person between 18 and 69 years old in good health. The gene calls are TRBV9 and TRBJ2-1; D possibly corresponds to TRBD2 (7 bases). The sequenced sample was blood. The CDR3 DNA follows: TGTGCCAGCAGTCGGGGGGCGGGTATCTACAATGAGCAGTTCTTC. This codes for CASSRGAGIYNEQFF.